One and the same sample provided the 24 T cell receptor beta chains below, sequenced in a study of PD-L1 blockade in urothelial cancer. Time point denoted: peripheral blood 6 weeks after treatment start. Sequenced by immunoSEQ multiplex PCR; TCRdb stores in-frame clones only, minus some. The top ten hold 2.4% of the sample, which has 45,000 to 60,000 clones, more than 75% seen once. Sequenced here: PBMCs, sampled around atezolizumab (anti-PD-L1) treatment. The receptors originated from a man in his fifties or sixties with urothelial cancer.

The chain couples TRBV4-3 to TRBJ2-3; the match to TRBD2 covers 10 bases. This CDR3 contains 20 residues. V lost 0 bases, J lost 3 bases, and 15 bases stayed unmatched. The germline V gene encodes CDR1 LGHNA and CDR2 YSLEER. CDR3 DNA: TGCGCCAGCAGCCAAGATGTTTCGGCTAGCGGGAGTCCTTCGACAGATACGCAGTATTTT. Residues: CASSQDVSASGSPSTDTQYF.

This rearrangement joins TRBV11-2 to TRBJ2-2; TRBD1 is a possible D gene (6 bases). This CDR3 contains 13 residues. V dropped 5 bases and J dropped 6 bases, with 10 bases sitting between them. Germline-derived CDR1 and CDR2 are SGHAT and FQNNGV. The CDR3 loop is CASSLQGPGELFF. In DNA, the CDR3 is TGTGCCAGCAGCCTACAGGGTCCCGGGGAGCTGTTTTTT.

The chain's CDR3 is CASSFTSGTYNEQFF. CDR3 in DNA: TGTGCCAGCAGCTTCACTAGCGGGACCTACAATGAGCAGTTCTTC. This chain links TRBV5-4 with TRBJ2-1, with 10 bases that match TRBD2. This CDR3 has 15 amino acids. Germline CDR1 is SGHNT and CDR2 is YYREEE (reference sequence). After removal of 2 bases from V and 2 bases from J, the junction contained 1 base not matched to a gene.

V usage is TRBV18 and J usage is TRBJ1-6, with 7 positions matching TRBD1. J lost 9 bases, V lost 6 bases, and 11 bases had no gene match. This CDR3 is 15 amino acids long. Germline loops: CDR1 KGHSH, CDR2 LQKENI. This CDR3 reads CASSAPQGEGSPLHF. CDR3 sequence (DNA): TGTGCCAGCTCGGCGCCGCAGGGGGAAGGTTCACCCCTCCACTTT.

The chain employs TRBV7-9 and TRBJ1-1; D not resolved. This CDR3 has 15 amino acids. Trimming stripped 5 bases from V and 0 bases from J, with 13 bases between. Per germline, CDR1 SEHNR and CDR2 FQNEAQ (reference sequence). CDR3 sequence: CASSPPGSLNTEAFF. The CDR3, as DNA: TGTGCCAGCAGCCCCCCGGGGTCTCTGAACACTGAAGCTTTCTTT. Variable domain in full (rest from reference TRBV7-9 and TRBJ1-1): DTGVSQNPRHKITKRGQNVTFRCDPISEHNRLYWYRQTLGQGPEFLTYFQNEAQLEKSRLLSDRFSAERPKGSFSTLEIQRTEQGDSAMYLCASSPPGSLNTEAFFGQGTRLTVV.

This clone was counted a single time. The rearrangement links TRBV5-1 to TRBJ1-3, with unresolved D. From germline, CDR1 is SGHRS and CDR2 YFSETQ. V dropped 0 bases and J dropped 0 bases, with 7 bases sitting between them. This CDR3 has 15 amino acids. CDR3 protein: CASSLESSSGNTIYF. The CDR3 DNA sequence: TGCGCCAGCAGCTTGGAGTCCAGCTCTGGAAACACCATATATTTT.

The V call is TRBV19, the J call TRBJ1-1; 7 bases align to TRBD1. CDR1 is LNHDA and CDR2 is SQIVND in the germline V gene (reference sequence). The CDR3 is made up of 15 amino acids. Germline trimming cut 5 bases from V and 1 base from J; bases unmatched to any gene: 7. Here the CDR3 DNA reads TGTGCCAGTAGTGGGGACACAGGGGCGAACACTGAAGCTTTCTTT. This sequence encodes CASSGDTGANTEAFF.

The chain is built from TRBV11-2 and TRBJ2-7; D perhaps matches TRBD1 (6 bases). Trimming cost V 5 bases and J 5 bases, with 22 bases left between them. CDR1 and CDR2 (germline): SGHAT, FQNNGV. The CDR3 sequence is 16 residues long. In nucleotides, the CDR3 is TGTGCCAGCAGCCGCGTCTCTGGGGGCGCGACGGACGAGCAGTACTTC. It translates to CASSRVSGGATDEQYF.

CDR3 DNA: TGCGCCAGCAGTGATTACGTGGGGAGCTCCTATAATTCACCCCTCCACTTT. Its translation is CASSDYVGSSYNSPLHF. The gene calls are TRBV10-2 and TRBJ1-6, with D unclear. Germline CDR1 is WSHSY and CDR2 is SAAADI. The CDR3 contains 17 residues. V lost 3 bases and J lost 0, with 12 bases in between.

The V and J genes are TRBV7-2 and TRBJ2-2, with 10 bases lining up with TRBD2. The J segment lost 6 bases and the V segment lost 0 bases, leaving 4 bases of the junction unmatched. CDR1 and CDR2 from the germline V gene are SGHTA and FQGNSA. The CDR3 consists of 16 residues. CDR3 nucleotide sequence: TGTGCCAGCAGCTTAGCGCGGCTAGCGGGGGCCGGGGAGCTGTTTTTT. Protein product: CASSLARLAGAGELFF.

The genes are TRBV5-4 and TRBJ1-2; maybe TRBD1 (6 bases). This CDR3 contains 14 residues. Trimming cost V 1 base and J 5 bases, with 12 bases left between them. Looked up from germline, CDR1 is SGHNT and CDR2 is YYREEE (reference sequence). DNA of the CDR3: TGTGCCAGCAGCTTGAACCAGGGGCTATATGGCTACACCTTC. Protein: CASSLNQGLYGYTF.

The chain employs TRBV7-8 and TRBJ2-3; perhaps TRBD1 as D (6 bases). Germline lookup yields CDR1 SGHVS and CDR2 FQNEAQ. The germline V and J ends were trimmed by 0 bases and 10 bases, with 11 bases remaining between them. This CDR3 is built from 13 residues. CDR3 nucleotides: TGTGCCAGCAGCTTAGCTAGGACAGCAGCGCAGTATTTT. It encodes CASSLARTAAQYF.

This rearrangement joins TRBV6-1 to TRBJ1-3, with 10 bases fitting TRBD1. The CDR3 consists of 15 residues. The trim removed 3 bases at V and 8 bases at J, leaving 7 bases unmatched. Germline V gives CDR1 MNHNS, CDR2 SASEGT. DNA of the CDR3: TGTGCCAGCAGTGATCAAGGGACAGGGGAGTACACCATATATTTT. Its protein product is CASSDQGTGEYTIYF.

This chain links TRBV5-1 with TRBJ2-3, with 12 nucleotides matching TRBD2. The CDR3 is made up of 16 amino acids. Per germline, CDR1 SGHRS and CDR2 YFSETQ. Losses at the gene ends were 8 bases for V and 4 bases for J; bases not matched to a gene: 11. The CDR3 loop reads CASSLLTSGRPDTQYF. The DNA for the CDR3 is TGCGCCAGTTCACTTCTTACTAGCGGGAGGCCAGATACGCAGTATTTT.

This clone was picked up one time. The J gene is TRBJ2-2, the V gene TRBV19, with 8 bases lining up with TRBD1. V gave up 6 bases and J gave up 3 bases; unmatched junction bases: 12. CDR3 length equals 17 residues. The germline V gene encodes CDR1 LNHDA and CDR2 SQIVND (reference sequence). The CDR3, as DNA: TGTGCCAGTAGGCCCCTTTGGACAGGGTACGACACCGGGGAGCTGTTTTTT. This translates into CASRPLWTGYDTGELFF.

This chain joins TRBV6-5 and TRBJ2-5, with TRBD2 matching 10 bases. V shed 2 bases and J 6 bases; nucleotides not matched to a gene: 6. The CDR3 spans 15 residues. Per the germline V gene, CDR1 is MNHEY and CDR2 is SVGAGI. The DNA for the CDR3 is TGTGCCAGCAGTTACGGGCTAGCGGGAGTTAAGACCCAGTACTTC. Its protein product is CASSYGLAGVKTQYF.

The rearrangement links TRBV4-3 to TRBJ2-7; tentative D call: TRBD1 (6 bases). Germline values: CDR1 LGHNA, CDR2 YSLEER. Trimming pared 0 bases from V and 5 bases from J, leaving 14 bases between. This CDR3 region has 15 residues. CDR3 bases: TGCGCCAGCAGCCAAGAAAGTAGAGGGGGAAACGAGCAGTACTTC. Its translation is CASSQESRGGNEQYF.

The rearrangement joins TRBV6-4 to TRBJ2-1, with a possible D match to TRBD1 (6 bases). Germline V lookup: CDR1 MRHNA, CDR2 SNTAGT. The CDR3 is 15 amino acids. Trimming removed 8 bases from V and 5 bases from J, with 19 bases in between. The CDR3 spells CASAISGDRHNEQFF. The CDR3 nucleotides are TGTGCCAGCGCAATCTCAGGGGATCGGCACAATGAGCAGTTCTTC.

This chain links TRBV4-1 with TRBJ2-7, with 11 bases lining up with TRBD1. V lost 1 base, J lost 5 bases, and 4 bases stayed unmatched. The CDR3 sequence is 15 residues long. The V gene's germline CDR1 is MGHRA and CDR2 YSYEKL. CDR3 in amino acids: CASSQVGTGGDEQYF. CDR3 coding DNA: TGCGCCAGCAGCCAAGTGGGGACAGGGGGTGACGAGCAGTACTTC.

CDR3 sequence: CASSADRDGYTF. The CDR3 bases are TGTGCCAGCTCAGCCGACAGGGATGGCTACACCTTC. The chain links TRBV18 to TRBJ1-2; 7 nucleotides align to TRBD1. The CDR3 extends over 12 amino acids. Losses at the gene ends were 5 bases for V and 6 bases for J; bases not matched to a gene: 3. CDR1 KGHSH and CDR2 LQKENI come from the germline V gene.

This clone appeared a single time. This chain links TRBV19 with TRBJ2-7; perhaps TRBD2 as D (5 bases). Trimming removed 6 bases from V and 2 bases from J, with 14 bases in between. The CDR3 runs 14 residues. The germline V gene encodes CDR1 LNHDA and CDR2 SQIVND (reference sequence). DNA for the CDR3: TGTGCCAGTAGCAAGTCCGAGGGCCCCTACGAGCAGTACTTC. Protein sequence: CASSKSEGPYEQYF.

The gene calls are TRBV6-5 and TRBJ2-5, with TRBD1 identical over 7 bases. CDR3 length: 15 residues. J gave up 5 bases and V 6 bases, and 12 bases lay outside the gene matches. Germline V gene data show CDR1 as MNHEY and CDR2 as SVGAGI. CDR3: CASRRGSGGGETQYF. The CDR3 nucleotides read TGTGCCAGCAGGCGTGGGTCAGGGGGTGGGGAGACCCAGTACTTC.

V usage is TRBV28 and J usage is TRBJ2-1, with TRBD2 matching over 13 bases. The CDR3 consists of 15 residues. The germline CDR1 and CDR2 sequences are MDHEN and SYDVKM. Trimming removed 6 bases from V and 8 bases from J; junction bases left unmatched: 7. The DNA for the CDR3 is TGTGCCAGCAGCTACCGGACTAGCGGGAGTGATGAGCAGTTCTTC. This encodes CASSYRTSGSDEQFF.

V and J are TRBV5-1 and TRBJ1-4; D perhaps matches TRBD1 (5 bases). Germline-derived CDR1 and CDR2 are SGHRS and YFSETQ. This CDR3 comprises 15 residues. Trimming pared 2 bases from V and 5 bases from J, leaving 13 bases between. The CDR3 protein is CASSLGSGRNEKLFF. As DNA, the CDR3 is TGCGCCAGCAGCTTAGGATCAGGGCGCAATGAAAAACTGTTTTTT.